This T cell receptor (beta chain) emerged from a study of monozygotic twins with inflammatory bowel disease. About this clonotype: What it recognizes is unknown.

TCRdb re-called the 5' RACE reads; every CDR3 protein appears as one record, without DNA. The specimen's table records 300,000 to 400,000 distinct CDR3 sequences. Broader study findings: Especially where disease activity was present, IBD patients had fewer clonotypes in common with others than healthy twins did.

The clonotype comes from a human donor with ulcerative colitis or Crohn's disease, or a healthy co-twin of an affected twin (not recorded which). The sequencing input was blood.

CDR3 sequence: CATSTSEGKGYGELFF. The chain links TRBV15 to TRBJ2-2; lacking DNA, the TRBD1 call made by TCRdb goes unchecked. The germline V gene has CDR1 LNHNV and CDR2 YYDKDF (reference sequence). The CDR3 has 16 amino acids.